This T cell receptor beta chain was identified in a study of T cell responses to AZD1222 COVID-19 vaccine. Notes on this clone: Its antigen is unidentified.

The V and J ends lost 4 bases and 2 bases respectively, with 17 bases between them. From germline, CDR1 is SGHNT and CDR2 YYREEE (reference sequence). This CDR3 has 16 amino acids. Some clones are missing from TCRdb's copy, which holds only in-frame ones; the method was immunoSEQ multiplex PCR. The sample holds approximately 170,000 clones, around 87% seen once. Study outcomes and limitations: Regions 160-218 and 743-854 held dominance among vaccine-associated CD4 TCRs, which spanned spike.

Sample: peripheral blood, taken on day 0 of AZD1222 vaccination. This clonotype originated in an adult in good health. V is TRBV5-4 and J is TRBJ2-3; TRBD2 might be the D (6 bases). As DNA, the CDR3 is TGTGCCAGCAGCGCTAAGACTAGTACGACCACAGATACGCAGTATTTT. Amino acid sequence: CASSAKTSTTTDTQYF.